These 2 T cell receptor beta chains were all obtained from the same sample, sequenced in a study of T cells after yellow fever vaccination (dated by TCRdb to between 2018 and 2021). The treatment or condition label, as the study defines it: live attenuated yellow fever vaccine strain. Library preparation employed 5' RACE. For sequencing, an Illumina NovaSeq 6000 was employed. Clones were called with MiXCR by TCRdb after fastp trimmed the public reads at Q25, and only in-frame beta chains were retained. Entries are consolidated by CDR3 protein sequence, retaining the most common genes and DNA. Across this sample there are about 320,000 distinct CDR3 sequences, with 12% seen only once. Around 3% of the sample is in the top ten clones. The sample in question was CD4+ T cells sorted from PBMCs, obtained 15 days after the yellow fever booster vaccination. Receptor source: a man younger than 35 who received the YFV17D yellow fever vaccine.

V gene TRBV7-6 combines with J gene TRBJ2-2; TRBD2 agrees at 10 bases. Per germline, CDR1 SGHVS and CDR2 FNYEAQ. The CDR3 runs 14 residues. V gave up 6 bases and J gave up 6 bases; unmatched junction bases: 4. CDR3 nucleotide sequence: TGTGCCAGCAGAACCGGGACTAGCGCCGGGGAGCTGTTTTTT. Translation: CASRTGTSAGELFF.

The CDR3 DNA reads as TGTGCCAGCAGCCCCCTCGGGGACTGGGGGCGCAATCAGCCCCAGCATTTT. It specifies CASSPLGDWGRNQPQHF. This chain links TRBV7-9 with TRBJ1-5; tentative D call: TRBD1 (6 bases). The V end was cut by 5 bases, the J end by 2 bases, with 19 bases between. Germline-derived CDR1 and CDR2 are SEHNR and FQNEAQ (reference sequence). This CDR3 spans 17 amino acids.